This paragraph reports one T cell receptor beta chain. The data stem from a study of sequential checkpoint blockade in melanoma. On the study more broadly: After both sequences, patients received maintenance nivolumab. About two dozen patients had tumor biopsies before treatment and at week 13.

Here immunoSEQ multiplex PCR was the method, and the copy in TCRdb shows in-frame clones only, minus some. The sample shows tens of thousands of clones, 30% to 40% of them seen only once. The J segment lost 1 base and the V segment lost 1 base, leaving 6 bases of the junction unmatched. Germline-derived CDR1 and CDR2 are LNHNV and YYDKDF (reference sequence). The CDR3 has 16 residues. Documented treatment: randomized to nivolumab then ipilimumab (arm A) or the reverse (arm B). DNA-damaging chemotherapy had not been given to any patient beforehand. The input for sequencing was tumor tissue (inferred from file names), taken from a patient given nivolumab and ipilimumab in sequence. This chain joins TRBV15 and TRBJ2-7; 8 bases line up with TRBD1. The sequence was collected from a human donor with melanoma. This CDR3 reads CATSRGTGTGSYEQYF. The DNA for the CDR3 is TGTGCCACCAGCAGAGGAACTGGGACAGGTTCCTACGAGCAGTACTTC.